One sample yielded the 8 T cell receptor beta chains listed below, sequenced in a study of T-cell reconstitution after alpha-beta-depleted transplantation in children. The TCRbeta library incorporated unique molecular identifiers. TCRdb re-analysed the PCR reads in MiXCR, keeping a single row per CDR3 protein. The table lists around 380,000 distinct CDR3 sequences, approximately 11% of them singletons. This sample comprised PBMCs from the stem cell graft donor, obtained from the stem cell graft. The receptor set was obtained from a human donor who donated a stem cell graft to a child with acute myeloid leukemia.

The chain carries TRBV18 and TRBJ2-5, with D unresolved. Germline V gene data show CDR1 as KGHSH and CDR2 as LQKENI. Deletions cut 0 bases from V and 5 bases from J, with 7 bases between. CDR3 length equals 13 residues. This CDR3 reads CASSPPLLETQYF. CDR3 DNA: TGTGCCAGCTCACCACCCCTACTGGAGACCCAGTACTTC. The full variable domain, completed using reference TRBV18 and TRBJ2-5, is NAGVMQNPRHLVRRRGQEARLRCSPMKGHSHVYWYRQLPEEGLKFMVYLQKENIIDESGMPKERFSAEFPKEGPSILRIQQVVRGDSAAYFCASSPPLLETQYFGPGTRLLVL.

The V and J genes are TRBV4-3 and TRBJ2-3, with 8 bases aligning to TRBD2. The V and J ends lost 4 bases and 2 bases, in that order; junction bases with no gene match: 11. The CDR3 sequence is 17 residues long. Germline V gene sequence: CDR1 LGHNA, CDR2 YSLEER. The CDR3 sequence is CASSPAAAGGLTDTQYF. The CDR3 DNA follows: TGCGCCAGCAGCCCGGCGGCGGCGGGAGGACTCACAGATACGCAGTATTTT.

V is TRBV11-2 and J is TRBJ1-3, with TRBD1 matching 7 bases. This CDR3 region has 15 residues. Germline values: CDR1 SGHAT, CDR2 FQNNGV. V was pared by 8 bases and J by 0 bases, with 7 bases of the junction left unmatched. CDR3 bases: TGTGCCAGCTCGACAGGGACGCTCTCTGGAAACACCATATATTTT. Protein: CASSTGTLSGNTIYF.

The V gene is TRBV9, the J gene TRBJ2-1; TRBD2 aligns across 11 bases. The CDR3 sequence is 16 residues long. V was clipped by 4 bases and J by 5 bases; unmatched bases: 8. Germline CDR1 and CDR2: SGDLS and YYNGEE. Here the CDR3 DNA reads TGTGCCAGCAGCCCGGGACTAGCGGATCCTCACAATGAGCAGTTCTTC. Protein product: CASSPGLADPHNEQFF.

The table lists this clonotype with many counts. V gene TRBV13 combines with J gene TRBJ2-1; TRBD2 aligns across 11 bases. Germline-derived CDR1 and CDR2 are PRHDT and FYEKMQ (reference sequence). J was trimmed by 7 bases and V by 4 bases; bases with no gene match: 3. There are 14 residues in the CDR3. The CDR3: CASSSGLAGNEQFF. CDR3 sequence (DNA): TGTGCCAGCAGCTCAGGACTAGCGGGTAATGAGCAGTTCTTC.

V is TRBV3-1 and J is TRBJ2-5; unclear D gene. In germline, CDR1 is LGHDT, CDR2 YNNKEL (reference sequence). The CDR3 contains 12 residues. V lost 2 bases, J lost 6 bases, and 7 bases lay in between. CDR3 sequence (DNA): TGTGCCAGCAGCCAACCAAGCCAGACCCAGTACTTC. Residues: CASSQPSQTQYF.

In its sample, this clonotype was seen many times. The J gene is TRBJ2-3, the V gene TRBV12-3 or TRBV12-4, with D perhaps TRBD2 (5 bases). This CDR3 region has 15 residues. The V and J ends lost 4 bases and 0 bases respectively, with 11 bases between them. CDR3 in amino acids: CASSYGESSTDTQYF. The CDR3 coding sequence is TGTGCCAGCAGTTACGGGGAATCTAGCACAGATACGCAGTATTTT.

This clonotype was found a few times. CDR3 bases: TGCGCCAACGACTGGGGCCCGATAAACATTCAGTACTTC. Its translation is CANDWGPINIQYF. The chain recombines TRBV5-1 with TRBJ2-4; weak D call: TRBD1 (5 bases). CDR1 and CDR2 (germline): SGHRS, YFSETQ. Trimming pared 9 bases from V and 6 bases from J, leaving 16 bases between. The CDR3 runs 13 residues.